This record concerns one T cell receptor (beta chain) sequence. The antigen is unknown. Input per TCR library consisted of roughly 3,500 ng of total RNA. TCRdb re-called the 5' RACE reads; every CDR3 protein appears as one record, without DNA. Recorded for this sample: approximately 380,000 distinct CDR3 sequences. This specimen belongs to a study of monozygotic twins with inflammatory bowel disease. Points from the study as a whole: The study found lower TCRbeta diversity (inverse Simpson) in IBD patients than in healthy co-twins. Individual T cell subtypes were not distinguishable.

The CDR3 contains 15 residues. In germline, CDR1 is SGHAT, CDR2 FQNNGV. The TCR originated in a human donor with ulcerative colitis or Crohn's disease, or a healthy co-twin of an affected twin (not recorded which). The rearrangement uses TRBV11-2 and TRBJ2-3; as DNA is missing, the TRBD1 call by TCRdb cannot be tested. Sequencing used blood. The CDR3 protein is CASSLRLGAPNTQYF.